These 32 T cell receptor beta chains were sequenced from one sample in a study of blood T cell repertoires in COVID-19. Profiling relied on immunoSEQ multiplex PCR, and the TCRdb table lists in-frame clones only, not all of them. The sample consists of about 220,000 clones, roughly 80% of them appearing once. The specimen sequenced was peripheral blood. All receptors derive from a woman aged 80 or over with COVID-19, enrolled during active disease.

V is TRBV6-2 or TRBV6-3 and J is TRBJ1-5, with D hard to call. This CDR3 contains 13 residues. Per the germline V gene, CDR1 is MNHEY and CDR2 is SVGEGT. V lost 2 bases and J 7 bases, leaving 9 bases between the germline ends. The CDR3 nucleotides are TGTGCCAGCAGTTACGCGACGGGGCAGCCCCAGCATTTT. It encodes CASSYATGQPQHF.

The chain combines TRBV28 with TRBJ2-3; 9 nucleotides line up with TRBD2. Germline V gene sequence: CDR1 MDHEN, CDR2 SYDVKM. This CDR3 has 16 residues. The J segment lost 0 bases and the V segment lost 6 bases, leaving 7 bases of the junction unmatched. CDR3 sequence: CASRYSGSGSTDTQYF. CDR3 bases: TGTGCCAGCAGATATAGCGGGAGCGGAAGCACAGATACGCAGTATTTT.

This clone was found once. This sequence joins TRBV7-6 and TRBJ2-3; 10 bases align to TRBD2. With 2 bases clipped from V and 3 bases from J, the junction kept 8 bases outside the gene matches. The CDR3 consists of 17 residues. Germline V gene sequence: CDR1 SGHVS, CDR2 FNYEAQ. CDR3 in amino acids: CASSLNGASGRTDTQYF. The CDR3 coding sequence is TGTGCCAGCAGCTTAAACGGGGCTAGCGGGAGAACAGATACGCAGTATTTT.

This clone was seen a few times. The CDR3 reads CASSLKPGQFGYTF. For the CDR3, the DNA is TGTGCCAGCAGCTTAAAACCGGGACAGTTTGGCTACACCTTC. The chain carries TRBV7-3 and TRBJ1-2; the match to TRBD1 covers 7 bases. V dropped 1 base and J dropped 7; count of bases not matched to a gene: 6. This CDR3 spans 14 amino acids. Germline lookup yields CDR1 SGHTA and CDR2 FQGTGA. The variable domain in full, with the rest retrieved from reference TRBV7-3 and TRBJ1-2, is GAGVSQTPSNKVTEKGKYVELRCDPISGHTALYWYRQSLGQGPEFLIYFQGTGAADDSGLPNDRFFAVRPEGSVSTLKIQRTERGDSAVYLCASSLKPGQFGYTFGSGTRLTVV.

The rearrangement links TRBV7-3 to TRBJ1-2; D ambiguous. Looked up from germline, CDR1 is SGHTA and CDR2 is FQGTGA. V lost 5 bases and J 0 bases, leaving 10 bases between the germline ends. The CDR3 consists of 14 residues. CDR3 coding DNA: TGTGCCAGCAGCCCCGGGGTCACTAACTATGGCTACACCTTC. It is translated as CASSPGVTNYGYTF.

The V gene is TRBV7-9, the J gene TRBJ1-3; D unclear. CDR1 and CDR2 (germline): SEHNR, FQNEAQ (reference sequence). Trimming took off 2 bases at V and 0 bases at J, with 5 bases between the two ends. CDR3 length: 14 residues. CDR3 in amino acids: CASSLSYSGNTIYF. The CDR3 coding sequence is TGTGCCAGCAGCTTATCCTACTCTGGAAACACCATATATTTT.

This clone occurred once. CDR3 bases: TGTGCCACCAGTGAAACCAGGGGGCAGGATTCACCCCTCCACTTT. Amino acid sequence: CATSETRGQDSPLHF. The chain employs TRBV24-1 and TRBJ1-6; 8 positions match TRBD1. Per the germline V gene, CDR1 is KGHDR and CDR2 is SFDVKD. The CDR3 extends over 15 amino acids. J gave up 8 bases and V 4 bases, and 6 bases lay outside the gene matches.

The chain recombines TRBV28 with TRBJ1-2; 7 bases map to TRBD1. V was clipped by 3 bases and J by 8 bases; unmatched bases: 6. Germline V gives CDR1 MDHEN, CDR2 SYDVKM. The length of the CDR3 is 13 residues. The CDR3 loop is CASSLAAGGGYTF. The CDR3 bases are TGTGCCAGCAGTTTGGCCGCAGGGGGAGGCTACACCTTC.

This clone has ten or more counts. The rearrangement uses TRBV5-1 and TRBJ2-2, with 7 bases fitting TRBD2. V lost 6 bases, J lost 2 bases, and 10 bases stayed unmatched. Per the germline V gene, CDR1 is SGHRS and CDR2 is YFSETQ. The CDR3 contains 16 residues. The CDR3, as DNA: TGCGCCAGCAACCCAAAAAGCGGGACTAACACCGGGGAGCTGTTTTTT. Protein product: CASNPKSGTNTGELFF.

V and J are TRBV30 and TRBJ1-2; weak D call: TRBD1 (5 bases). The CDR3 extends over 13 amino acids. Germline V gene lookup returns CDR1 GTSNPN and CDR2 SVGIG (reference sequence). V was trimmed by 7 bases and J by 3 bases, leaving 15 bases between them. The chain's CDR3 is CASQPTVDYGYTF. The CDR3, as DNA: TGTGCCTCCCAACCGACAGTCGACTATGGCTACACCTTC. The full variable domain, in which reference TRBV30 and TRBJ1-2 provide the parts outside the CDR3, is SQTIHQWPATLVQPVGSPLSLECTVEGTSNPNLYWYRQAAGRGLQLLFYSVGIGQISSEVPQNLSASRPQDRQFILSSKKLLLSDSGFYLCASQPTVDYGYTFGSGTRLTVV.

The chain couples TRBV11-2 to TRBJ2-1; TRBD2 matches at 8 bases. Germline CDR1 and CDR2: SGHAT and FQNNGV. V lost 5 bases to trimming and J lost 4 bases; unmatched junction nucleotides: 7. The CDR3 consists of 15 residues. The CDR3 here is CASSPWRGAYNEQFF. CDR3 sequence (DNA): TGTGCCAGCAGCCCCTGGCGGGGGGCGTACAATGAGCAGTTCTTC.

This clone came up once. The gene calls are TRBV6-1 and TRBJ1-5; D ambiguous. V was trimmed by 2 bases and J by 4 bases, leaving 12 bases between them. The CDR3 covers 15 residues. Germline loops: CDR1 MNHNS, CDR2 SASEGT. CDR3 residues: CASSEQAGVNQPQHF. The CDR3 nucleotides read TGTGCCAGCAGTGAACAGGCAGGTGTTAATCAGCCCCAGCATTTT.

The chain links TRBV5-1 to TRBJ2-5; tentatively, D is TRBD2 (6 bases). Trimming took 3 bases from V and 5 from J, leaving 8 bases between them. The CDR3 is made up of 12 amino acids. Germline CDR1 is SGHRS and CDR2 is YFSETQ. The CDR3 here is CASSWEEETQYF. The CDR3 DNA is TGCGCCAGCAGCTGGGAGGAGGAGACCCAGTACTTC.

V is TRBV5-1 and J is TRBJ2-1; TRBD1 agrees at 10 bases. The ends lost 2 bases at V and 13 bases at J; junction bases unmatched: 12. Germline V gene sequence: CDR1 SGHRS, CDR2 YFSETQ. The length of the CDR3 is 15 residues. The CDR3 is CASSLPGQGMVSQFF. The CDR3 nucleotides read TGCGCCAGCAGCTTACCGGGACAGGGGATGGTATCCCAGTTCTTC.

J is TRBJ1-2 and V is TRBV18; D might be TRBD1 (5 bases). There are 15 residues in the CDR3. Per germline, CDR1 KGHSH and CDR2 LQKENI. The V gene lost 3 bases and the J gene lost 5 bases, with 16 bases spanning the gap. The DNA of the CDR3 is TGTGCCAGCTCACCTATCAATGGGGCCCCTTATGGCTACACCTTC. Protein sequence: CASSPINGAPYGYTF.

This rearrangement joins TRBV5-1 to TRBJ1-1, with D possibly being TRBD1 (5 bases). V lost 6 bases, J lost 5 bases, and 17 bases lay in between. Germline V gene lookup returns CDR1 SGHRS and CDR2 YFSETQ. The CDR3 is 14 amino acids. CDR3 sequence reads: CASTSDTWGTEAFF. The CDR3 nucleotides read TGCGCCAGCACCTCGGACACTTGGGGTACTGAAGCTTTCTTT. Looking up the rest from reference TRBV5-1 and TRBJ1-1 gives the full variable domain: KAGVTQTPRYLIKTRGQQVTLSCSPISGHRSVSWYQQTPGQGLQFLFEYFSETQRNKGNFPGRFSGRQFSNSRSEMNVSTLELGDSALYLCASTSDTWGTEAFFGQGTRLTVV.

This chain connects TRBV4-1 to TRBJ1-1, with a tentative D call TRBD1 (6 bases). The CDR3 is 13 amino acids. V lost 6 bases and J 0 bases, leaving 8 bases between the germline ends. The V gene's germline CDR1 is MGHRA and CDR2 YSYEKL. The CDR3, as DNA: TGCGCCAGCAGAGGACAGCTGAACACTGAAGCTTTCTTT. This sequence encodes CASRGQLNTEAFF.

The V and J genes are TRBV14 and TRBJ1-6; 9 nucleotides line up with TRBD1. The CDR3 has 15 residues. Germline V lookup: CDR1 SGHDN, CDR2 FVKESK. Unmatched junction bases numbered 6, after V lost 2 bases and J lost 10 bases. CDR3 loop: CASSQWDRENSPLHF. The DNA for the CDR3 is TGTGCCAGCAGCCAATGGGACAGGGAGAACTCACCCCTCCACTTT.

J is TRBJ2-5 and V is TRBV5-8, with TRBD2 matching over 8 bases. Germline values: CDR1 SGHTS, CDR2 YDEGEE. The CDR3 runs 16 residues. V shed 3 bases, J shed 5 bases, and the junction held 12 bases outside the gene matches. Here the CDR3 reads CASSSATSAGRETQYF. The CDR3 DNA sequence: TGTGCCAGCAGCTCCGCGACTAGCGCGGGGAGGGAGACCCAGTACTTC.

The genes are TRBV29-1 and TRBJ1-2; D possibly corresponds to TRBD1 (5 bases). CDR1 and CDR2 (germline): SQVTM, ANQGSEA. This CDR3 region has 12 residues. Trimming left V 3 bases short and J 8 bases short, with 13 bases between. CDR3 DNA: TGCAGCGTTGAGGGAGGGGTAGGAGGCTACACCTTC. Amino acids: CSVEGGVGGYTF.

The chain couples TRBV7-2 to TRBJ1-2, with D possibly being TRBD1 (5 bases). The V end was cut by 8 bases, the J end by 4 bases, with 14 bases between. This CDR3 is 13 amino acids long. CDR1 is SGHTA, CDR2 FQGNSA, per germline. The chain's CDR3 is CASGIGGAYGYTF. The CDR3 coding sequence is TGTGCCAGCGGGATCGGTGGGGCCTATGGCTACACCTTC.

The J gene is TRBJ2-3, the V gene TRBV19; 7 positions match TRBD1. Per germline, CDR1 LNHDA and CDR2 SQIVND (reference sequence). The CDR3 totals 15 residues. The V and J ends lost 7 bases and 1 base, in that order; junction bases with no gene match: 8. The CDR3 spells CASTNRQGGTDTQYF. The CDR3 DNA follows: TGTGCCAGTACCAATAGGCAGGGGGGCACAGATACGCAGTATTTT. Combining the CDR3 with reference TRBV19 and TRBJ2-3 gives the whole variable domain DGGITQSPKYLFRKEGQNVTLSCEQNLNHDAMYWYRQDPGQGLRLIYYSQIVNDFQKGDIAEGYSVSREKKESFPLTVTSAQKNPTAFYLCASTNRQGGTDTQYFGPGTRLTVL.

This chain uses TRBV14 with TRBJ1-4; D uncertain. Trimming cost V 0 bases and J 0 bases, with 8 bases left between them. Germline V lookup: CDR1 SGHDN, CDR2 FVKESK. There are 16 residues in the CDR3. The CDR3 nucleotides read TGTGCCAGCAGCCAAGATCGAGGAACAACTAATGAAAAACTGTTTTTT. It translates to CASSQDRGTTNEKLFF. Using reference TRBV14 and TRBJ1-4 for the parts outside the CDR3, the full variable domain is EAGVTQFPSHSVIEKGQTVTLRCDPISGHDNLYWYRRVMGKEIKFLLHFVKESKQDESGMPNNRFLAERTGGTYSTLKVQPAELEDSGVYFCASSQDRGTTNEKLFFGSGTQLSVL.

This clone was observed many times. The chain carries TRBV15 and TRBJ2-1; tentative D call: TRBD2 (6 bases). The germline CDR1 and CDR2 sequences are LNHNV and YYDKDF (reference sequence). The CDR3 is 14 residues long. The V gene lost 0 bases and the J gene lost 10 bases, with 13 bases spanning the gap. CDR3 loop: CATSRDPTRAEQFF. CDR3 in DNA: TGTGCCACCAGCAGAGACCCGACTAGAGCGGAGCAGTTCTTC.

V and J are TRBV24-1 and TRBJ2-6; 9 bases match TRBD1. CDR3 length: 19 residues. From germline, CDR1 is KGHDR and CDR2 SFDVKD. Losses at the gene ends were 4 bases for V and 1 base for J; bases not matched to a gene: 10. For the CDR3, the DNA is TGTGCCACCAGTGACCCGGGGACAGGGCCACAATCTGGGGCCAACGTCCTGACTTTC. Residues: CATSDPGTGPQSGANVLTF.

This chain links TRBV5-6 with TRBJ1-2; D is perhaps TRBD1 (6 bases). The germline CDR1 and CDR2 sequences are SGHDT and YYEEEE. The CDR3 length is 16 residues. Trimming took off 4 bases at V and 2 bases at J, with 18 bases between the two ends. The CDR3 here is CASSPRARGWNYGYTF. The CDR3 nucleotides read TGTGCCAGCAGCCCCAGGGCTAGGGGGTGGAACTATGGCTACACCTTC.

The chain links TRBV5-1 to TRBJ1-2, with D unresolved. CDR1 and CDR2 (germline): SGHRS, YFSETQ. The CDR3 length is 14 residues. Trimming pared 4 bases from V and 8 bases from J, leaving 18 bases between. Written as DNA, the CDR3 is TGCGCCAGCAGCGTCTCCGGGGATGCTCTGGGCTACACCTTC. Translating it yields CASSVSGDALGYTF.

This chain uses TRBV25-1 with TRBJ1-4; maybe TRBD1 (5 bases). CDR1 is MGHDK and CDR2 is SYGVNS in the germline V gene. This CDR3 region has 14 residues. V was clipped by 0 bases and J by 6 bases, with 8 bases between them. The CDR3 coding sequence is TGTGCCAGCAGTGAATATCGGGGGGATGAAAAACTGTTTTTT. Its protein is CASSEYRGDEKLFF.

The chain recombines TRBV6-2 or TRBV6-3 with TRBJ1-5; D unclear. The CDR3 loop spans 15 amino acids. Germline CDR1 MNHEY, CDR2 SVGEGT. The ends were cut back, 5 bases at V and 2 bases at J, with 13 bases in the middle. The CDR3 loop reads CASSREVTGNQPQHF. As DNA, the CDR3 is TGTGCCAGCAGTCGGGAGGTAACAGGCAATCAGCCCCAGCATTTT.

V gene TRBV24-1 combines with J gene TRBJ1-2; D perhaps matches TRBD1 (5 bases). V was pared by 0 bases and J by 8 bases, with 12 bases between. Germline-derived CDR1 and CDR2 are KGHDR and SFDVKD. The CDR3 loop spans 14 amino acids. CDR3 loop: CATSDLAGVGGYTF. Written as DNA, the CDR3 is TGTGCCACCAGTGATTTGGCGGGGGTGGGCGGCTACACCTTC.

This clone was seen a handful of times. The chain carries TRBV20-1 and TRBJ2-3; 10 nucleotides agree with TRBD2. V trimming: 6 bases; J trimming: 3 bases; junction bases outside the gene matches: 15. Germline V gives CDR1 DFQATT, CDR2 SNEGSKA (reference sequence). This CDR3 has 17 amino acids. In nucleotides, the CDR3 is TGCAGTGCGAGTTCGGGGCCAGGACTAGCGGAGACAGATACGCAGTATTTT. Translated, it gives CSASSGPGLAETDTQYF.

The rearrangement links TRBV6-5 to TRBJ2-2, with a possible D match to TRBD1 (6 bases). Germline V gives CDR1 MNHEY, CDR2 SVGAGI. The CDR3 extends over 15 amino acids. V lost 6 bases and J 1 base, leaving 12 bases between the germline ends. DNA for the CDR3: TGTGCCAGCAGCACAGGGTGGGTGAACACCGGGGAGCTGTTTTTT. Translating it yields CASSTGWVNTGELFF.